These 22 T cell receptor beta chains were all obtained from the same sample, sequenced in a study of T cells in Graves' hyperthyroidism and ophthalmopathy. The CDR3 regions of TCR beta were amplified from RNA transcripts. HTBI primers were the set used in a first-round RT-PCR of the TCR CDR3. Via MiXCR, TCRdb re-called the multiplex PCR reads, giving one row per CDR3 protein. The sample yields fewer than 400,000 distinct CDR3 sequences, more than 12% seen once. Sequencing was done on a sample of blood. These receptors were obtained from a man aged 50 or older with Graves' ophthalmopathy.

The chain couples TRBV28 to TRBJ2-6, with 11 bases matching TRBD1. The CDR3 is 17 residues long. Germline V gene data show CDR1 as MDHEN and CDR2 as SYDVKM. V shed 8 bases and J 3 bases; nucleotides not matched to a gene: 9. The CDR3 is CASGLGQGADGANVLTF. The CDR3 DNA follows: TGTGCCAGCGGTCTCGGACAGGGGGCAGATGGGGCCAACGTCCTGACTTTC.

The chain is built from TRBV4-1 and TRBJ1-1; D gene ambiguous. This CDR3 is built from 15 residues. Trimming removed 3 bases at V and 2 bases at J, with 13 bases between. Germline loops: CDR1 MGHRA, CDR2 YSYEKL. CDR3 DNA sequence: TGCGCCAGCAGCCATACTCCACAAAAAAACACTGAAGCTTTCTTT. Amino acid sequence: CASSHTPQKNTEAFF.

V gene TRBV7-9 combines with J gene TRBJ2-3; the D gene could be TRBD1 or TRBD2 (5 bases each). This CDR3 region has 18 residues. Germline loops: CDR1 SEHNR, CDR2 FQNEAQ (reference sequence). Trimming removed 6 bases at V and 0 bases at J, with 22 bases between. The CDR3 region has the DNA TGTGCCAGCAGTCTAGGAGCGAGGGGCAGGTCTAGCACAGATACGCAGTATTTT. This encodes CASSLGARGRSSTDTQYF.

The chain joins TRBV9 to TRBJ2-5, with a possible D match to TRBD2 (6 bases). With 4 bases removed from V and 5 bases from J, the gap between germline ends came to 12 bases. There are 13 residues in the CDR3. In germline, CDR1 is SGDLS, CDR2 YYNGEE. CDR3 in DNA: TGTGCCAGCAGCTCCCAGGCGGGGGAGACCCAGTACTTC. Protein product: CASSSQAGETQYF.

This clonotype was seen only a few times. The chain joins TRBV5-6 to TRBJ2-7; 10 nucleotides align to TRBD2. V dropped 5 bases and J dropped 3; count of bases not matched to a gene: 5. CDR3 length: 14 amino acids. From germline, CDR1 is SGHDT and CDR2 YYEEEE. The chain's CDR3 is CASSSGTSVYEQYF. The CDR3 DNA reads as TGTGCCAGCAGTTCCGGGACTAGCGTCTACGAGCAGTACTTC.

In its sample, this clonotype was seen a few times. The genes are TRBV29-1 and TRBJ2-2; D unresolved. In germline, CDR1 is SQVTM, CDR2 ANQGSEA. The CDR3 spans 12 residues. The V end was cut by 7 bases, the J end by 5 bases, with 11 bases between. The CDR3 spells CSGRFGTGELFF. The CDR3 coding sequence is TGCAGCGGACGATTTGGTACCGGGGAGCTGTTTTTT.

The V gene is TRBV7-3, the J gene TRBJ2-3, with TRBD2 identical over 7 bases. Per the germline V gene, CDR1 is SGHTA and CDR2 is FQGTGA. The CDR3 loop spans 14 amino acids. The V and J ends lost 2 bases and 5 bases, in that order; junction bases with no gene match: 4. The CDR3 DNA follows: TGTGCCAGCAGCTTAGGCGGGAGTGTAGATACGCAGTATTTT. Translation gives CASSLGGSVDTQYF.

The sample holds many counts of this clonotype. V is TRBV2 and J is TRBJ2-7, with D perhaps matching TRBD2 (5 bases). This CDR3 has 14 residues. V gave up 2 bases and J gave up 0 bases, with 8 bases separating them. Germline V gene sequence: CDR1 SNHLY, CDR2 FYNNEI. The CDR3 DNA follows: TGTGCCAGCAGTGAACGGGGAATCTCCTACGAGCAGTACTTC. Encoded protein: CASSERGISYEQYF.

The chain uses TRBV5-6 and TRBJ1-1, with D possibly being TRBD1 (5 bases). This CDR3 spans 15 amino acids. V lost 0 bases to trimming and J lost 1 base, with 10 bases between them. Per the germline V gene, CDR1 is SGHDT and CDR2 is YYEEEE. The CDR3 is CASSLGQGSNTEAFF. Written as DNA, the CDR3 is TGTGCCAGCAGCTTGGGTCAGGGCTCGAACACTGAAGCTTTCTTT.

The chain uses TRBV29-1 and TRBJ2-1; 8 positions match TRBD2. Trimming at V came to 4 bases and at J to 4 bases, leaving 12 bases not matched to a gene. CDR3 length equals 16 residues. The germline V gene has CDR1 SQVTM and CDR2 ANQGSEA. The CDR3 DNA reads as TGCAGCGTTGTGATAGCCGCTAGCGGGTCTTACAATGAGCAGTTCTTC. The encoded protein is CSVVIAASGSYNEQFF.

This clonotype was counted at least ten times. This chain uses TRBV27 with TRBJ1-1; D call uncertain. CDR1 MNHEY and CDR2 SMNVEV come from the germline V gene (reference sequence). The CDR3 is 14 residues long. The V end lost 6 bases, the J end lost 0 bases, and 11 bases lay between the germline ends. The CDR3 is CASRSVGMNTEAFF. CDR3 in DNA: TGTGCCAGCAGATCTGTGGGGATGAACACTGAAGCTTTCTTT.

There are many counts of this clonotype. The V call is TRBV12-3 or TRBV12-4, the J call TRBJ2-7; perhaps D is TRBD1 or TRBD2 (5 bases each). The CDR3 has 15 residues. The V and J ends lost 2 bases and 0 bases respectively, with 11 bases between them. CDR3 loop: CASSLNGGSSYEQYF. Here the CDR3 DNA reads TGTGCCAGCAGTTTAAATGGGGGTTCCTCCTACGAGCAGTACTTC.

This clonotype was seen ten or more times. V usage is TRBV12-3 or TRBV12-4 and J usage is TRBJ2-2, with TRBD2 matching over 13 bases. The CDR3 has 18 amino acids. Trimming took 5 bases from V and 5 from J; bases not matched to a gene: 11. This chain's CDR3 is CASSLRRLAGGGTGELFF. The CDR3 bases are TGTGCCAGCAGTCTCCGGAGACTAGCGGGAGGTGGGACCGGGGAGCTGTTTTTT.

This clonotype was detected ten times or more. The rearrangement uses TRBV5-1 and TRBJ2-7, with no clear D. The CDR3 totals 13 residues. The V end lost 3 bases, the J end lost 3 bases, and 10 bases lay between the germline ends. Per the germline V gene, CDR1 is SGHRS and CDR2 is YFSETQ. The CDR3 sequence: CASSSDSFYEQYF. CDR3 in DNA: TGCGCCAGCAGCTCCGACTCTTTCTACGAGCAGTACTTC.

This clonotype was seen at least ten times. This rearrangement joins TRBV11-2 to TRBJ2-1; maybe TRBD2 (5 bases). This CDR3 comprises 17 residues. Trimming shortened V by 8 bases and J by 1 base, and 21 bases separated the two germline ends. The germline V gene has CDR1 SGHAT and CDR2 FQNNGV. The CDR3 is CASAGVEGGSSYNEQFF. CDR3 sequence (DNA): TGTGCCAGCGCAGGTGTTGAAGGAGGATCTTCCTACAATGAGCAGTTCTTC.

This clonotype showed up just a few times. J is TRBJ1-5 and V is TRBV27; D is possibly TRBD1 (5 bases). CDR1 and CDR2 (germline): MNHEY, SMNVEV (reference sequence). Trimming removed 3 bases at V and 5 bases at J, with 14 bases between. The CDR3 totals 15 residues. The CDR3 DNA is TGTGCCAGCAGTTTCTTTCAGGGAGGTGATCAGCCCCAGCATTTT. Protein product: CASSFFQGGDQPQHF.

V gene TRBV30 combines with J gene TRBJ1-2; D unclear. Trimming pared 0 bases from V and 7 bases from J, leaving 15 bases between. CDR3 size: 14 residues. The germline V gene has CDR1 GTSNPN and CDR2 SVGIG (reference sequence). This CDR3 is CAWSVRLGKGGYTF. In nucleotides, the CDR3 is TGTGCCTGGAGTGTACGACTAGGGAAGGGTGGCTACACCTTC.

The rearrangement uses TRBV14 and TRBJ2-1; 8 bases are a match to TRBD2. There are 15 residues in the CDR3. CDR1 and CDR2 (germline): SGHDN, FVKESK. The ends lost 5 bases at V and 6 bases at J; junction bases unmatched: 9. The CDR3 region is CASSNLAGGGNEQFF. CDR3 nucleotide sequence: TGTGCCAGCAGCAACCTGGCGGGGGGCGGCAATGAGCAGTTCTTC.

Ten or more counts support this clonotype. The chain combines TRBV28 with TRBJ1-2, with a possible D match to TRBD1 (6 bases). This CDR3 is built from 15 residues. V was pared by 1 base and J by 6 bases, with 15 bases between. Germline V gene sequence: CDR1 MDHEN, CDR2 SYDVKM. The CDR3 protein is CASSLLVSGANGYTF. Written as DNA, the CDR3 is TGTGCCAGCAGTTTATTGGTGTCAGGGGCGAATGGCTACACCTTC.

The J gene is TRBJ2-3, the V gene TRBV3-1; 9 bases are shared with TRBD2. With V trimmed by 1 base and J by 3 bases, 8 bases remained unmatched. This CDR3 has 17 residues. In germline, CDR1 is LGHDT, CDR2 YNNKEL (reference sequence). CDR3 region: CASSQGGTAGGTDTQYF. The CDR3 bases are TGTGCCAGCAGCCAAGGGGGCACGGCGGGAGGGACAGATACGCAGTATTTT.

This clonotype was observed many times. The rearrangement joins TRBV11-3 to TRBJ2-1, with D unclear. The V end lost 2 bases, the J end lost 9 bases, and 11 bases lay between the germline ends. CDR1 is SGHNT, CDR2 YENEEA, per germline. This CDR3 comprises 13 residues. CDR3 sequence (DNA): TGTGCCAGCAGCTTACCACAGTCGGTTGAGCAGTTCTTC. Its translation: CASSLPQSVEQFF.

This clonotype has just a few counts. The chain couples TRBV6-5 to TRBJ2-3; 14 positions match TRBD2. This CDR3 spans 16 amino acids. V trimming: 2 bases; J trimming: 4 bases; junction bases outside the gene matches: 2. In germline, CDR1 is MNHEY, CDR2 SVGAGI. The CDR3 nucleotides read TGTGCCAGCAGTTACGGGACTAGCGGGAGACCAGATACGCAGTATTTT. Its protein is CASSYGTSGRPDTQYF.